This T cell receptor (beta chain) appears in the sequencing data of a study of cytomegalovirus exposure and HLA in healthy donors. Notes on the study in general: Apparent HLA restriction characterized most CMV-associated TCR beta chains in a later analysis. Compared with the approximately 700-donor mean, an Asian-associated ancestry cluster reportedly had fewer N-insertions, according to a later analysis.

Details on this clone: No antigen is known for it.

Both 60 Vbeta primers and 13 Jbeta primers went into the PCR. Method: immunoSEQ multiplex PCR; TCRdb's copy keeps in-frame clones and lacks some. The data show about 210,000 clones, with approximately 86% seen just once and roughly 0.34% held by the top ten. Sequencing was done on a sample of PBMCs. The receptor's source is a woman aged 25-40 years in good health and CMV-seronegative.

CDR3 nucleotides: TGCGCCAGGAAGGGGTACATACGGACAGGGGGCTACGAGCAGTACTTC. Protein: CARKGYIRTGGYEQYF. The V call is TRBV23-1, the J call TRBJ2-7; 10 nucleotides match TRBD1. TRBV23-1 is given ORF status, its function remaining uncertain. This CDR3 spans 16 amino acids. With 9 bases clipped from V and 3 bases from J, the junction kept 14 bases outside the gene matches.